Below are 28 T cell receptor beta chains sequenced from a single sample in a study of naive and memory T cell subsets. Both TRBC1 and TRBC2 were covered by a beta constant-region primer of two equimolar oligonucleotides. Ligated cDNA was amplified by four rounds of PCR with nested alpha and beta constant-region primers and SP2. TCRdb redid the calling of the UMI-ligation and nested PCR reads with MiXCR, one entry per CDR3 protein. The top ten clones hold under 30% of a sample with some 17,000 distinct CDR3 sequences, roughly 8.7% of them seen once. Input material: central memory CD8+ T cells from blood. The receptors were sampled from a human donor in good health.

This clonotype came up a few times. This chain joins TRBV29-1 and TRBJ2-3; 14 bases match TRBD2. Germline CDR1 and CDR2: SQVTM and ANQGSEA. V was clipped by 4 bases and J by 1 base; unmatched bases: 7. The CDR3 totals 17 residues. Here the CDR3 reads CSVGGTSGSEGTDTQYF. The CDR3 coding sequence is TGCAGCGTTGGGGGGACTAGCGGGAGCGAGGGCACAGATACGCAGTATTTT.

By sample fraction, this clonotype is medium-sized. V usage is TRBV4-3 and J usage is TRBJ1-3; D uncertain. Trimming shortened V by 0 bases and J by 0 bases, and 9 bases separated the two germline ends. Looked up from germline, CDR1 is LGHNA and CDR2 is YSLEER. The CDR3 extends over 16 amino acids. The CDR3 DNA is TGCGCCAGCAGCCAAGACGCGGGGAGCTCTGGAAACACCATATATTTT. It translates to CASSQDAGSSGNTIYF.

Many counts were recorded for this clonotype. The J gene is TRBJ1-2, the V gene TRBV7-9; D is ambiguous. Germline assignment: CDR1 SEHNR and CDR2 FQNEAQ (reference sequence). Trimming stripped 6 bases from V and 8 bases from J, with 22 bases between. The CDR3 consists of 15 residues. The CDR3 DNA follows: TGTGCCAGCAGTCCACGGCGTGCCACCAAATGGGGCTACACCTTC. Amino acids: CASSPRRATKWGYTF.

This clonotype is classed as medium-sized. This sequence joins TRBV20-1 and TRBJ1-5; 8 bases are shared with TRBD1. V was pared by 0 bases and J by 7 bases, with 8 bases of the junction left unmatched. This CDR3 spans 15 amino acids. The germline gives CDR1 DFQATT, CDR2 SNEGSKA (reference sequence). CDR3 in amino acids: CSARDSDRGGQPQHF. The CDR3 DNA reads as TGCAGTGCTAGAGATTCTGACAGGGGCGGGCAGCCCCAGCATTTT.

This clonotype was counted ten times or more. The V and J genes are TRBV9 and TRBJ2-3; TRBD2 might be the D (6 bases). Trimming removed 2 bases from V and 6 bases from J, with 19 bases in between. The V gene's germline CDR1 is SGDLS and CDR2 YYNGEE. The CDR3 covers 16 residues. The chain's CDR3 is CASSVGLALTSDTQYF. The CDR3 DNA is TGTGCCAGCAGCGTGGGACTCGCCCTCACCTCGGATACGCAGTATTTT.

Ten or more counts support this clonotype. This chain joins TRBV7-6 and TRBJ2-1; 7 positions agree with TRBD2. After removal of 1 base from V and 0 bases from J, the junction contained 9 bases not matched to a gene. Germline lookup yields CDR1 SGHVS and CDR2 FNYEAQ. The CDR3 spans 18 residues. The CDR3 spells CASSLEGLAESSYNEQFF. The CDR3 DNA reads TGTGCCAGCAGCTTAGAGGGTCTAGCGGAGAGCTCCTACAATGAGCAGTTCTTC.

This clonotype was seen ten or more times. The chain couples TRBV20-1 to TRBJ1-1; no firm D call. The CDR3 is 11 residues long. V was trimmed by 4 bases and J by 3 bases, leaving 6 bases between them. Germline V gives CDR1 DFQATT, CDR2 SNEGSKA (reference sequence). The CDR3 sequence: CSAKDYTEAFF. In DNA form, the CDR3 reads TGCAGTGCTAAGGACTACACTGAAGCTTTCTTT.

The J gene is TRBJ2-2, the V gene TRBV20-1, with D hard to call. CDR1 is DFQATT and CDR2 is SNEGSKA in the germline V gene (reference sequence). CDR3 length: 14 residues. V was cut by 3 bases and J by 7 bases, with 15 bases left in between. The CDR3 is CSARALGAYGELFF. The CDR3 DNA reads TGCAGTGCTAGGGCCCTCGGAGCTTACGGGGAGCTGTTTTTT.

The chain carries TRBV28 and TRBJ2-1; 14 nucleotides line up with TRBD2. Trimming took 1 base from V and 6 from J; bases not matched to a gene: 2. Germline CDR1 and CDR2: MDHEN and SYDVKM. CDR3 length: 16 residues. CDR3 in DNA: TGTGCCAGCAGTTTATCCGGGACTAGCGGGAGCAATGAGCAGTTCTTC. Amino acids: CASSLSGTSGSNEQFF.

This clonotype was seen ten or more times. The V and J genes are TRBV6-4 and TRBJ2-3; weak D call: TRBD2 (5 bases). CDR1 MRHNA and CDR2 SNTAGT come from the germline V gene. The CDR3 is 13 amino acids. V lost 3 bases to trimming and J lost 2 bases, with 6 bases between them. As DNA, the CDR3 is TGTGCCAGCAGTGAACGGGACACAGATACGCAGTATTTT. Its protein is CASSERDTDTQYF.

The sample holds a few counts of this clonotype. J is TRBJ2-6 and V is TRBV28; weak D call: TRBD2 (7 bases). Germline V lookup: CDR1 MDHEN, CDR2 SYDVKM. The CDR3 runs to 16 residues. Trimming left V 5 bases short and J 0 bases short, with 11 bases between. CDR3 in DNA: TGTGCCAGCAGTACAGGGAGGGTCTCTGGGGCCAACGTCCTGACTTTC. Protein: CASSTGRVSGANVLTF.

This clonotype occurred many times. The V gene is TRBV7-2, the J gene TRBJ2-3; 7 positions match TRBD2. The CDR3 consists of 16 residues. Per the germline V gene, CDR1 is SGHTA and CDR2 is FQGNSA. V shed 3 bases, J shed 2 bases, and the junction held 8 bases outside the gene matches. CDR3 region: CASSFGASGYTDTQYF. The CDR3, as DNA: TGTGCCAGCAGCTTTGGGGCTAGCGGCTACACAGATACGCAGTATTTT.

This clonotype was recorded many times. The V gene is TRBV20-1, the J gene TRBJ2-5; possible D gene TRBD2, 7 bases. Germline V gives CDR1 DFQATT, CDR2 SNEGSKA (reference sequence). The CDR3 covers 15 residues. Between the trimmed V and J ends, which lost 0 bases and 5 bases, there was a span of 16 bases. In DNA, the CDR3 is TGCAGTGCTAGAGATCTTAGGGGGGGCGCGGAGACCCAGTACTTC. It encodes CSARDLRGGAETQYF.

This clonotype was picked up a small number of times. This chain connects TRBV5-6 to TRBJ2-3, with 11 nucleotides matching TRBD2. This CDR3 has 16 amino acids. The V gene's germline CDR1 is SGHDT and CDR2 YYEEEE. The V gene end was trimmed by 2 bases and the J gene end by 4 bases; junction bases not matched to a gene: 6. Here the CDR3 reads CASSFSTSGSSDTQYF. CDR3 coding DNA: TGTGCCAGCAGCTTTAGTACTAGCGGGAGCTCAGATACGCAGTATTTT.

This clonotype was counted a few times. The V gene is TRBV20-1, the J gene TRBJ2-7; tentatively, D is TRBD1 (6 bases). Per germline, CDR1 DFQATT and CDR2 SNEGSKA (reference sequence). V shed 6 bases and J shed 2 bases, with 17 bases lying between them. The CDR3 contains 14 residues. The CDR3 protein is CSAPGELIAYEQYF. The CDR3 DNA is TGCAGTGCCCCAGGGGAGCTGATCGCCTACGAGCAGTACTTC.

This clonotype has more than one count but fewer than ten. The chain employs TRBV27 and TRBJ2-3; possible D gene TRBD2, 6 bases. V gave up 6 bases and J gave up 0 bases, with 16 bases separating them. CDR1 and CDR2 (germline): MNHEY, SMNVEV (reference sequence). The CDR3 is 16 amino acids. The chain's CDR3 is CASSPTRAPSTDTQYF. The CDR3 DNA is TGTGCCAGCAGCCCGACTAGAGCCCCTAGCACAGATACGCAGTATTTT.

In its sample, this clonotype was seen a few times. The V gene is TRBV20-1, the J gene TRBJ2-7; 10 positions agree with TRBD1. J was trimmed by 3 bases and V by 3 bases; bases with no gene match: 5. Germline V gene lookup returns CDR1 DFQATT and CDR2 SNEGSKA (reference sequence). There are 14 residues in the CDR3. This CDR3 reads CSARADRGIYEQYF. As DNA, the CDR3 is TGCAGTGCTAGGGCGGACAGGGGGATCTACGAGCAGTACTTC.

This clonotype was counted ten times or more. The genes are TRBV20-1 and TRBJ1-6; D might be TRBD1 (5 bases). The CDR3 is made up of 14 amino acids. Germline V CDR1 and CDR2: DFQATT, SNEGSKA (reference sequence). Trimming cost V 1 base and J 8 bases, with 12 bases left between them. The chain's CDR3 is CSARAGTEYSPLHF. CDR3 DNA: TGCAGTGCTAGAGCCGGGACGGAGTATTCACCCCTCCACTTT.

This clonotype was counted a few times. The V and J genes are TRBV29-1 and TRBJ2-7, with TRBD1 matching 9 bases. Germline V gives CDR1 SQVTM, CDR2 ANQGSEA. V was clipped by 3 bases and J by 2 bases; unmatched bases: 11. The CDR3 is 16 amino acids. The CDR3 DNA reads TGCAGCGTTGAGAGGGGGCGGACAGGGGAAACCTACGAGCAGTACTTC. Amino acid sequence: CSVERGRTGETYEQYF.

This clonotype was detected ten times or more. The CDR3 loop reads CASSNDSSGANVLTF. For the CDR3, the DNA is TGTGCCAGCAGCAACGACAGTTCTGGGGCCAACGTCCTGACTTTC. The chain has TRBV6-2 or TRBV6-3 and TRBJ2-6; a possible D gene is TRBD1 (5 bases). CDR3 size: 15 residues. Germline V gene sequence: CDR1 MNHEY, CDR2 SVGEGT. Trimming took off 6 bases at V and 1 base at J, with 10 bases between the two ends.

J is TRBJ1-2 and V is TRBV29-1; D remains unclear. The V gene's germline CDR1 is SQVTM and CDR2 ANQGSEA. V was shortened by 4 bases and J by 8 bases, with 14 bases between the two germline ends. The CDR3 extends over 12 amino acids. The CDR3 region is CSVVGDPGGYTF. CDR3 bases: TGCAGCGTTGTGGGTGACCCCGGAGGCTACACCTTC.

This clonotype has a handful of counts. This chain joins TRBV20-1 and TRBJ2-1, with D perhaps TRBD2 (6 bases). Trimming cost V 2 bases and J 0 bases, with 26 bases left between them. The CDR3 consists of 20 residues. Germline lookup yields CDR1 DFQATT and CDR2 SNEGSKA (reference sequence). The CDR3 loop reads CSARPTLSRTGTASYNEQFF. For the CDR3, the DNA is TGCAGTGCTAGACCTACTCTTTCCCGTACCGGGACTGCCTCCTACAATGAGCAGTTCTTC.

This clonotype has ten or more counts. The rearrangement uses TRBV6-2 or TRBV6-3 and TRBJ1-6, with D perhaps matching TRBD1 (5 bases). CDR3 size: 14 residues. CDR1 MNHEY and CDR2 SVGEGT come from the germline V gene. Trimming cost V 8 bases and J 11 bases, with 19 bases left between them. CDR3 sequence: CASLAWRDLTPLHF. In nucleotides, the CDR3 is TGTGCCAGCCTCGCATGGCGGGACCTAACACCCCTCCACTTT.

Ten or more counts support this clonotype. The CDR3: CASRQLQGIRGGYTF. The CDR3 DNA is TGTGCCAGCAGACAACTCCAGGGGATTCGTGGTGGCTACACCTTC. This chain uses TRBV6-5 with TRBJ1-2, with D possibly matching TRBD1 (6 bases). V lost 6 bases and J lost 7, with 21 bases in between. This CDR3 region has 15 residues. CDR1 and CDR2 from the germline V gene are MNHEY and SVGAGI.

The gene calls are TRBV29-1 and TRBJ2-1; D not certain. Trimming removed 3 bases from V and 0 bases from J, with 9 bases in between. CDR1 and CDR2 from the germline V gene are SQVTM and ANQGSEA. The CDR3 is made up of 14 amino acids. CDR3 in DNA: TGCAGCGTTGATCCGGTAAGCTCCTACAATGAGCAGTTCTTC. This encodes CSVDPVSSYNEQFF.

This clonotype was counted between two and nine times. J is TRBJ1-2 and V is TRBV15, with TRBD1 as a possible D gene (5 bases). The CDR3 is made up of 14 amino acids. The germline gives CDR1 LNHNV, CDR2 YYDKDF (reference sequence). The V gene lost 7 bases and the J gene lost 2 bases, with 14 bases spanning the gap. In DNA form, the CDR3 reads TGTGCCACCATCAGGGTTAAGGGGAACTATGGCTACACCTTC. Translating it yields CATIRVKGNYGYTF.

CDR3 amino acids: CSATVLGDSTDTQYF. For the CDR3, the DNA is TGCAGTGCTACAGTATTGGGGGACAGCACAGATACGCAGTATTTT. The chain recombines TRBV20-1 with TRBJ2-3; D is possibly TRBD1 or TRBD2 (5 bases each). Germline V CDR1 and CDR2: DFQATT, SNEGSKA (reference sequence). Between the trimmed V and J ends, which lost 4 bases and 0 bases, there was a span of 14 bases. This CDR3 comprises 15 residues.

In this sample, this clonotype turned up many times. The J gene is TRBJ2-7, the V gene TRBV14; D gene ambiguous. The CDR3 sequence is 15 residues long. The ends were cut back, 2 bases at V and 4 bases at J, with 15 bases in the middle. Germline CDR1 reads SGHDN; CDR2 reads FVKESK. CDR3 residues: CASSQNIGRAYEQYF. CDR3 sequence (DNA): TGTGCCAGCAGCCAAAATATCGGACGAGCGTACGAGCAGTACTTC.